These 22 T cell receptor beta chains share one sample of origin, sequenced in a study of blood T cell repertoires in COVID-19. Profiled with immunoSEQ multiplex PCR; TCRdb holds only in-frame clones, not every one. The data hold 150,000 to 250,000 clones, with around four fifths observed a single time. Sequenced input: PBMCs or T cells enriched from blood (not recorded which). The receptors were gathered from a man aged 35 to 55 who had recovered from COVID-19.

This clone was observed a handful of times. The CDR3 DNA reads as TGCGCCAGCAGCCAAGCCCTTCTAGCGGGTGGAGAGGGAAACACAGATACGCAGTATTTT. This translates into CASSQALLAGGEGNTDTQYF. The chain carries TRBV4-1 and TRBJ2-3, with TRBD2 matching over 8 bases. The CDR3 is 20 residues long. Germline values: CDR1 MGHRA, CDR2 YSYEKL. V shed 1 base, J shed 2 bases, and the junction held 17 bases outside the gene matches.

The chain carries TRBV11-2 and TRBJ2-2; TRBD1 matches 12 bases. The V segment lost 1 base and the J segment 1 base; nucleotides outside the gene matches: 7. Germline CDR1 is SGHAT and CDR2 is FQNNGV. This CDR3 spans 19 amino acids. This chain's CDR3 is CASSLVGTGGGKNTGELFF. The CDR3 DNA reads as TGTGCCAGCAGCTTAGTAGGGACAGGGGGCGGGAAGAACACCGGGGAGCTGTTTTTT.

The CDR3 region has the DNA TGTGCCAGCTCCCCAGCGGATTCAAACACTGAAGCTTTCTTT. It is translated as CASSPADSNTEAFF. This chain links TRBV18 with TRBJ1-1; D uncertain. CDR3 length: 14 residues. Trimming removed 6 bases from V and 2 bases from J, with 13 bases in between. Germline CDR1 and CDR2: KGHSH and LQKENI.

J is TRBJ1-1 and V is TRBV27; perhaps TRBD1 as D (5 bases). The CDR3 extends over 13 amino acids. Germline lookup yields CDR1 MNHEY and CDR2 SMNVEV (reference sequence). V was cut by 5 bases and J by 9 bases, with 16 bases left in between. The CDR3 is CASSGRVLNQAFF. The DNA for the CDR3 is TGTGCCAGCAGTGGCAGGGTTCTTAATCAAGCTTTCTTT.

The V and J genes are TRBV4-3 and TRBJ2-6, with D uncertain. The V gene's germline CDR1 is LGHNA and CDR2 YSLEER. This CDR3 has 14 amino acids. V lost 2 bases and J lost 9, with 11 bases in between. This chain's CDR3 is CASSQTPFDNVLTF. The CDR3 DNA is TGCGCCAGCAGCCAAACTCCGTTTGACAACGTCCTGACTTTC.

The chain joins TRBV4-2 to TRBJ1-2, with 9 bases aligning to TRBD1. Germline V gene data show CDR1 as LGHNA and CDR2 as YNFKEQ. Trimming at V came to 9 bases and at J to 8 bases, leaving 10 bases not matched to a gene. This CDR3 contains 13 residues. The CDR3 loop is CASFTDTGGGYTF. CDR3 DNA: TGTGCCAGTTTCACCGACACAGGGGGCGGCTACACCTTC.

The CDR3 coding sequence is TGTGCCAGCAGTTACGGGCAGGGCACTGAAGCTTTCTTT. It translates to CASSYGQGTEAFF. This chain connects TRBV6-5 to TRBJ1-1, with a weak D call TRBD1 (5 bases). The CDR3 contains 13 residues. Germline CDR1 is MNHEY and CDR2 is SVGAGI. V was clipped by 2 bases and J by 4 bases, with 8 bases between them.

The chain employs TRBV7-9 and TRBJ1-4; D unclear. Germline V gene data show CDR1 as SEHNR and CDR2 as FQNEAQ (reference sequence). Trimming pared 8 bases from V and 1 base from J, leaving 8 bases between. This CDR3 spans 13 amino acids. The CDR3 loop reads CASSFVTNEKLFF. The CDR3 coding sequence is TGTGCCAGCTCCTTTGTAACTAATGAAAAACTGTTTTTT.

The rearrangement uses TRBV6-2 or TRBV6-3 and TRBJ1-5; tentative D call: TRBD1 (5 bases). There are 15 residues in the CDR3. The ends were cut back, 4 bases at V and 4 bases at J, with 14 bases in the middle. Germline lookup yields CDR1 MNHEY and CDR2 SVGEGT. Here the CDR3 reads CASSSFSGKNQPQHF. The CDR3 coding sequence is TGTGCCAGCAGTTCGTTCTCAGGGAAGAATCAGCCCCAGCATTTT.

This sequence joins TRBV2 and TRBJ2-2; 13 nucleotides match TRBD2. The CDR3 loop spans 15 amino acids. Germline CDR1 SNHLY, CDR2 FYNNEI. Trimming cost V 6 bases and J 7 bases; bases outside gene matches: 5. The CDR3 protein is CASRRTSGSIGELFF. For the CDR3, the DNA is TGTGCCAGCAGGCGGACTAGCGGGAGTATCGGGGAGCTGTTTTTT.

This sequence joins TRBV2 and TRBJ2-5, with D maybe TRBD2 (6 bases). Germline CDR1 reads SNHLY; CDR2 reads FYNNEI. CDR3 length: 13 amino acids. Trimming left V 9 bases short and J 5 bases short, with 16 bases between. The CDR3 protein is CARSRRAGETQYF. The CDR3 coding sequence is TGTGCCAGATCCCGGAGGGCCGGGGAGACCCAGTACTTC.

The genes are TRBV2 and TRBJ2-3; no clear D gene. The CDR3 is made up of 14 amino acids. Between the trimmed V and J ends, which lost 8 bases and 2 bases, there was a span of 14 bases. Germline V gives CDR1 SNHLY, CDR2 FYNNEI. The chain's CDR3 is CASRATVITDTQYF. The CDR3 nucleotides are TGTGCCAGCCGAGCGACGGTTATCACAGATACGCAGTATTTT.

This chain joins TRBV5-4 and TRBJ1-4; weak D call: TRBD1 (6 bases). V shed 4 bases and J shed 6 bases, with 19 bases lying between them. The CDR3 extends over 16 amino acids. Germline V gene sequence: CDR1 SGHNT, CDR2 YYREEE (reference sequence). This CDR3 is CASSKSGGAGDEKLFF. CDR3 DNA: TGTGCCAGCAGCAAATCCGGGGGGGCGGGAGATGAAAAACTGTTTTTT.

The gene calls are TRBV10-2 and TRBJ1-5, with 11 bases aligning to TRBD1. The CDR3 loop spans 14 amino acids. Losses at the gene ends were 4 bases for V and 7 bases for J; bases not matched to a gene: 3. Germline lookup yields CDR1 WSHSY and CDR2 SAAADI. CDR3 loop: CASSGTGGGQPQHF. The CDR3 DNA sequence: TGCGCCAGCAGTGGGACAGGGGGCGGCCAGCCCCAGCATTTT.

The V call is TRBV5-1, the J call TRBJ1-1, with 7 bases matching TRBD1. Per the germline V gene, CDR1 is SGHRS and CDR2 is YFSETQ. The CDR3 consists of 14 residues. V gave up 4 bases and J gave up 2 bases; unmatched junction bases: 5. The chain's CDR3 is CASSLKGANTEAFF. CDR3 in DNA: TGCGCCAGCAGCCTAAAGGGGGCTAACACTGAAGCTTTCTTT. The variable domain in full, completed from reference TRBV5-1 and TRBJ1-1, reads KAGVTQTPRYLIKTRGQQVTLSCSPISGHRSVSWYQQTPGQGLQFLFEYFSETQRNKGNFPGRFSGRQFSNSRSEMNVSTLELGDSALYLCASSLKGANTEAFFGQGTRLTVV.

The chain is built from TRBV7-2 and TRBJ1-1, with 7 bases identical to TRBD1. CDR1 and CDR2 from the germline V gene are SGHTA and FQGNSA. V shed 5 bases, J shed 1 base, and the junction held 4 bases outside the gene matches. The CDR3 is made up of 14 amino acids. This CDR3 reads CASSDRTGNTEAFF. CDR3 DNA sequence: TGTGCCAGCAGCGATCGGACAGGGAACACTGAAGCTTTCTTT.

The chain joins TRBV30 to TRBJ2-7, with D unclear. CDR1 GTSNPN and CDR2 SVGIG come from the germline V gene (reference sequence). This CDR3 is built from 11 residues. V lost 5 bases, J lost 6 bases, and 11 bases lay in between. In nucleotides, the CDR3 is TGTGCCTGGGGCCCGGTGGTCGAGCAGTACTTC. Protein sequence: CAWGPVVEQYF.

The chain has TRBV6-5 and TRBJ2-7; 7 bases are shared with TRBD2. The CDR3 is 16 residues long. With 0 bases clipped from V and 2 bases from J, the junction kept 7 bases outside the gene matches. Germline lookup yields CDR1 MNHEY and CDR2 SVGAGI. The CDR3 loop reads CASSYSTSSTTYEQYF. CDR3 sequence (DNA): TGTGCCAGCAGTTACTCGACTAGCTCAACCACCTACGAGCAGTACTTC.

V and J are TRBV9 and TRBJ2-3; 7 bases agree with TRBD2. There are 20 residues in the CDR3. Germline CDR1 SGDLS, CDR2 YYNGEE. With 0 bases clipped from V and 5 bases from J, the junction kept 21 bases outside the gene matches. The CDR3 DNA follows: TGTGCCAGCAGCGTAGCCTCTCGTCGGGGGGACCCCGGTGCCAGAGATACGCAGTATTTT. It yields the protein CASSVASRRGDPGARDTQYF.

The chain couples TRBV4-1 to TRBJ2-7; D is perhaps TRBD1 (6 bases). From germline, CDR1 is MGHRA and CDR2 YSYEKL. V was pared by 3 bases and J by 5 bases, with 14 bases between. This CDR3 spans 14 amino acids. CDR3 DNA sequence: TGCGCCAGCAGCCACGGACGAGGGGGAGACGAGCAGTACGTC. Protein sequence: CASSHGRGGDEQYV.

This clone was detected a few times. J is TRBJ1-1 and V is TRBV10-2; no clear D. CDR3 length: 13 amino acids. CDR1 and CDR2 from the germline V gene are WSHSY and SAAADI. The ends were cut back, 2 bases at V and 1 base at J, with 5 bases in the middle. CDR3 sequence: CASSEERNTEAFF. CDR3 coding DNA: TGCGCCAGCAGTGAGGAGCGGAACACTGAAGCTTTCTTT.

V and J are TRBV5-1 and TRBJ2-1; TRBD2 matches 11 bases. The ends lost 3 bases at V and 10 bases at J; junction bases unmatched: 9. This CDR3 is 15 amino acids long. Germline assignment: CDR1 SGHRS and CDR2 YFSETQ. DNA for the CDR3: TGCGCCAGCAGCTCCCGACTAGCGGGGTTAGGGGAGCAGTTCTTC. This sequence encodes CASSSRLAGLGEQFF.